The rows below give T cell receptor beta chains drawn from one sample of a study of T cell repertoires in cytomegalovirus infection. From the reads, TCRdb called clonotypes with MiXCR, one entry per CDR3 protein. The repertoire has more than 350,000 distinct CDR3 sequences, approximately 30% of them found once; the top ten carry around 15%. The sample comprised PBMCs. These receptors were collected from a human donor in good health (CMV status not recorded). Some clones in this sample may be carry-over from other donors' samples. The CDR3 runs from the conserved cysteine through the conserved F or W. The D gene is left open where the match is weak. Clone size is shown for a subset of rows, as once, few, many or a class of expanded clone.

few	TRBV19	TRBJ1-1	-	TGTGCCAGTAGTGAGGGACTACAAGACGAAGCTTTCTTT	CASSEGLQDEAFF
-	TRBV28	TRBJ1-2	-	TGTGCCACAACCGAGAAGGGCCCGTCGCGGGGCTACACCTTC	CATTEKGPSRGYTF
-	TRBV6-5	TRBJ2-3	-	TGTGCCAGCAGCAGGCGGACTAGCACAGATACGCAGTATTTT	CASSRRTSTDTQYF
-	TRBV28	TRBJ1-1	-	TGTGCCAGCAGCCTTACGGGGTTGCCTGAAGCTTTCTTT	CASSLTGLPEAFF
few	TRBV6-6	TRBJ2-7	TRBD1	TGTGCCAGCAGTGCCGGGACAGGGGGCGTCGAGCAGTACTTC	CASSAGTGGVEQYF
-	TRBV12-3/TRBV12-4	TRBJ2-1	-	TGTGCCAGCAGTTTCTCAGGGGCCGGGAACAATGAGCAGTTCTTC	CASSFSGAGNNEQFF
-	TRBV12-3/TRBV12-4	TRBJ1-4	TRBD1	TGTGCCAGCTCCGGACAGGGGCGGAGAAAACTGTTTTTT	CASSGQGRRKLFF
many	TRBV12-3/TRBV12-4	TRBJ1-5	-	TGTGCCAGCAGTTTCGGACGGTCTCAGGTTCCCCAGCATTTT	CASSFGRSQVPQHF
-	TRBV4-1	TRBJ2-1	-	TGCGCCAGCAGCCAATACCCGCGGGGCCCCTACAATGAGCAGTTCTTC	CASSQYPRGPYNEQFF
many	TRBV12-3/TRBV12-4	TRBJ2-2	TRBD2	TGTGCCAGCAGCTCCACCGAACTAGCGGGGGTTACCGGGGAGCTGTTTTTT	CASSSTELAGVTGELFF
-	TRBV19	TRBJ2-1	TRBD1	TGTGCCAGTAGATCACAGGGGTACAATGAGCAGTTCTTC	CASRSQGYNEQFF
-	TRBV5-1	TRBJ2-7	-	TGCGCCAGCAGCTTACCCAGGGGGGAAGGCGAGCAGTACTTC	CASSLPRGEGEQYF
-	TRBV6-1	TRBJ2-5	-	TGTGCCAGCAGTCGGGACCCGAGGGTTGAGACCCAGTACTTC	CASSRDPRVETQYF
-	TRBV6-5	TRBJ2-1	-	TGTGCCAGCAGTTATGACGGACTGAACAATGAGCAGTTCTTC	CASSYDGLNNEQFF
-	TRBV5-1	TRBJ2-5	TRBD2	TGCGCCAGCAGGGCAGTAGCGGGGGCTTTGGAGACCCAGTACTTC	CASRAVAGALETQYF
once	TRBV7-2	TRBJ2-2	-	TGTGCCAGAACCATTTTCCCGGGATTCACGAACACCGGGGAGCTGTTTTTT	CARTIFPGFTNTGELFF
once	TRBV30	TRBJ2-3	TRBD1	TGTGCCTGGGGCGGGACAGGCCCTAGCACAGATACGCAGTATTTT	CAWGGTGPSTDTQYF
-	TRBV19	TRBJ1-5	-	TGTGCCAGTAGTATAGGCACCCCTCGCAACCCCAATCAGCCCCAGCATTTT	CASSIGTPRNPNQPQHF
few	TRBV20-1	TRBJ2-2	TRBD2	TGCAGTGCTAGCCTCGGACTAGCGAACACCGGGGAGCTGTTTTTT	CSASLGLANTGELFF
-	TRBV4-1	TRBJ1-4	-	TGCTCCATCAGCCAAGATCAGGCAGGGCGTAATGAAAAACTGTTTTTT	CSISQDQAGRNEKLFF
-	TRBV6-1	TRBJ1-2	TRBD1	TGTGCCACAGACAGGGTCTATGGCTACACCTTC	CATDRVYGYTF
few	TRBV20-1	TRBJ1-2	TRBD1	TGCAGTGCAGACACAGGGGCCCGTCGGGGCTACACCTTC	CSADTGARRGYTF
-	TRBV20-1	TRBJ1-2	-	TGCAGTGCTAGGATAAGACATGGCTACACCTTC	CSARIRHGYTF
few	TRBV29-1	TRBJ1-4	-	TGCAGCACCCGGGACGTTGGTGAAAAACTGTTTTTT	CSTRDVGEKLFF
-	TRBV7-6	TRBJ2-7	TRBD1	TGTGCCAGCAGCTTGGGACAGGGGGCACAGACCAACGAGCAGTACTTC	CASSLGQGAQTNEQYF
many	TRBV7-2	TRBJ2-1	TRBD1	TGTGCCAGCAGGCCGGACAGGGCCTACAATGAGCAGTTCTTC	CASRPDRAYNEQFF
few	TRBV28	TRBJ2-3	-	TGTGCCAGCCACGAAAGGGGGGGCGACACAGATACGCAGTATTTT	CASHERGGDTDTQYF
few	TRBV20-1	TRBJ1-5	TRBD1	TGCAGTGCAGCACAGGGGGCAATGGAGCCCCAGCATTTT	CSAAQGAMEPQHF
-	TRBV6-5	TRBJ2-2	TRBD2	TGTGCCAGCAGTTACTCAATTATGTCGTCTAGCGGGGATCCTAACACCGGGGAGCTGTTTTTT	CASSYSIMSSSGDPNTGELFF
-	TRBV3-1	TRBJ2-1	TRBD1	TGTGCCAGCAGCTCCGGGACAGGGGTCCTCTTC	CASSSGTGVLF
-	TRBV30	TRBJ1-1	-	TGTGCCTGGAGTGTAGGCAGGAACCGAGTGGCTGAAGCTTTCTTT	CAWSVGRNRVAEAFF
-	TRBV13	TRBJ2-3	TRBD1	TGTGCCAGCAGCTCCCCTGGACAGGAGGGCACAGATACGCAGTATTTT	CASSSPGQEGTDTQYF
few	TRBV7-2	TRBJ1-5	TRBD1	TGTGCCAGCAGCTTAGCGCACAGGGGCGGGGATCAGCCCCAGCATTTT	CASSLAHRGGDQPQHF
-	TRBV9	TRBJ2-3	-	TGTGCCAGCAGCGCCACAGTTAGCACAGATACGCAGTATTTT	CASSATVSTDTQYF
-	TRBV12-3/TRBV12-4	TRBJ1-5	-	TGTGCCAGCAGCCCCAGGAGTAATAAGCCCCAGCATTTT	CASSPRSNKPQHF
few	TRBV4-1	TRBJ1-1	TRBD1	TGCGCCAGCAGCCAAGACCCCCGACAGGGGGTTTTCCTCACTGAAGCTTTCTTT	CASSQDPRQGVFLTEAFF
-	TRBV7-2	TRBJ1-4	-	TGTGCCAGCAGCTTAGCGTTCGGCATGGGGCTAAGTACTAATGAACAACTGTTTTTT	CASSLAFGMGLSTNEQLFF
many	TRBV6-2/TRBV6-3	TRBJ1-1	-	TGTGCCAGCAGCAGACCCGTATCCTACACTGAAGCTTTCTTT	CASSRPVSYTEAFF
few	TRBV20-1	TRBJ2-5	TRBD2	TGCAGTGCTTTTAGCGGGGGAGATCAAGAGACCCAGTACTTC	CSAFSGGDQETQYF
many	TRBV2	TRBJ1-6	-	TGTGCCAGCAGCTCCCCCCCGGCGGGTTATAATTCACCCCTCCACTTT	CASSSPPAGYNSPLHF
-	TRBV20-1	TRBJ2-4	TRBD2	TGCAGTGCTCTCCCGACTAGCCCCCCGGAAAACATTCAGTACTTC	CSALPTSPPENIQYF
few	TRBV2	TRBJ2-1	-	TGTGCCAGCGAACCCAGGGGACACAATGAGCAGTTCTTC	CASEPRGHNEQFF
many	TRBV7-8	TRBJ2-5	-	TGTGCCAGCAGCTTTGCTCGGGACCAAGAGACCCAGTACTTC	CASSFARDQETQYF
few	TRBV28	TRBJ2-1	TRBD2	TGTGCCAGCAGTTTATCCTTAACGGGACTAGCGGGGGAGAGCTCCTACAATGAGCAGTTCTTC	CASSLSLTGLAGESSYNEQFF
few	TRBV6-5	TRBJ1-4	-	TGTGCCAGCAGTTACTCAGGGAGGTCGGCTAATGAAAAACTGTTTTTT	CASSYSGRSANEKLFF
-	TRBV28	TRBJ2-7	-	TGTGCCAGCAGTATTCCGGGGGCGGGGGAGCAGTACTTC	CASSIPGAGEQYF
-	TRBV7-3	TRBJ1-4	-	TGTGCCAGCAGCTTAAACCGGGGTCAGCGTCCGAATGAAAAACTGTTTTTT	CASSLNRGQRPNEKLFF
few	TRBV20-1	TRBJ1-6	-	TGCAGTGCTAGAGACCCCATAGAGGCCTATTCACCCCTCCACTTT	CSARDPIEAYSPLHF
-	TRBV6-1	TRBJ2-3	TRBD2	TGTGCCAGCAGTGGCTTTAGCGGGGCAGGTCCGACAGATACGCAGTATTTT	CASSGFSGAGPTDTQYF
many	TRBV6-1	TRBJ1-1	-	TGTGCCAGCAGTTATCAGGGGCGGACAATTAAGAACACTGAAGCTTTCTTT	CASSYQGRTIKNTEAFF
few	TRBV4-1	TRBJ1-1	-	TGCGCCAGCAGCCAAGAGCGGAGGGACACTGAAGCTTTCTTT	CASSQERRDTEAFF
few	TRBV11-3	TRBJ1-1	TRBD1	TGTGCCAGCAGCTTGAACTACAGGGGGACTGAAGCTTTCTTT	CASSLNYRGTEAFF
many	TRBV6-1	TRBJ2-1	-	TGTGCCACATTAGGGACTGGAGGGAACAATGAGCAGTTCTTC	CATLGTGGNNEQFF
-	TRBV4-1	TRBJ2-7	TRBD1	TGTGCCAGCAGCCAGGCTTGGACAGGGCTCGGCGAGCAGTACTTC	CASSQAWTGLGEQYF
-	TRBV7-3	TRBJ2-2	-	TGTGCCAGCAGCTTGAGCAGGGTTGGGACCGGGGAGCTGTTTTTT	CASSLSRVGTGELFF
-	TRBV14	TRBJ2-7	-	TGTGCCAGCAGCCAGTCAGGGAGGTCCTACGAGCAGTACTTC	CASSQSGRSYEQYF
few	TRBV11-2	TRBJ2-1	TRBD2	TGTGCCAGCAGCTTAGGGCTAGCGGGGACCTACAATGAGCAGTTCTTC	CASSLGLAGTYNEQFF
few	TRBV4-1	TRBJ1-4	-	TGCGCCAGCAGCCTGGTTACTTCAGTCTCTAATGAAAAACTGTTTTTT	CASSLVTSVSNEKLFF
-	TRBV10-3	TRBJ2-3	-	TGTGCCATCAGAGGAGGGAGCACAGATACGCAGTATTTT	CAIRGGSTDTQYF
few	TRBV28	TRBJ1-5	-	TGTGCCAGCAGTTTTGGGCAACAGCCCCAGCATTTT	CASSFGQQPQHF